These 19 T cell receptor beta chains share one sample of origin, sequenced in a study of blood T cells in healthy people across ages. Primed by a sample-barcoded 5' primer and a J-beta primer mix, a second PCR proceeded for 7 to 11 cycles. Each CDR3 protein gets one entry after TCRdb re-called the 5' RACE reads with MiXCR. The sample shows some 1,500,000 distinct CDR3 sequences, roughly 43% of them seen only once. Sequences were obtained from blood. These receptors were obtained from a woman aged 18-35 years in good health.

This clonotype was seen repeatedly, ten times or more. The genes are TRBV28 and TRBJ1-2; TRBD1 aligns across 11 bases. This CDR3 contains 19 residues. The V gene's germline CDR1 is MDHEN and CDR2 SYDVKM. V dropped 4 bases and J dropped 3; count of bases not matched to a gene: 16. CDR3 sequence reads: CASSSRPGQGGHTHYGYTF. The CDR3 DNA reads TGTGCCAGCAGTTCCAGACCGGGACAGGGGGGCCATACCCACTATGGCTACACCTTC.

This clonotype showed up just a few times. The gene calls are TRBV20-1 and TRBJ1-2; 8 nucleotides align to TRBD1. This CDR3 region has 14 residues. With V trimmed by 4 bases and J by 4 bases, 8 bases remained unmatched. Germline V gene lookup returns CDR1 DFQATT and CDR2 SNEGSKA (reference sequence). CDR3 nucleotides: TGCAGTGCTACAAGTCCAGGGGGCATCTATGGCTACACCTTC. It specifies CSATSPGGIYGYTF.

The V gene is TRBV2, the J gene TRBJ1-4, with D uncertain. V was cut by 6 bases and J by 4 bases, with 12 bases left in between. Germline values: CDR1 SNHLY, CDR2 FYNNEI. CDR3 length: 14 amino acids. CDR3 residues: CASSTGGINEKLFF. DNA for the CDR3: TGTGCCAGCAGCACCGGAGGGATTAATGAAAAACTGTTTTTT.

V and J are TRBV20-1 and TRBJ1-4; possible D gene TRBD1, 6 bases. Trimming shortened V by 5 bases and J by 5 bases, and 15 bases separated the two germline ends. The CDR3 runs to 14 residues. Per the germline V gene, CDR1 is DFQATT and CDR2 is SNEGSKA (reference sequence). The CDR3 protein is CSAGNRDGNEKLFF. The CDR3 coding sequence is TGCAGTGCTGGGAACAGGGACGGGAATGAAAAACTGTTTTTT.

The CDR3 region is CSGTGGQRGEQFF. The CDR3 DNA is TGCAGCGGGACAGGCGGTCAGCGGGGGGAGCAGTTCTTC. The J gene is TRBJ2-1, the V gene TRBV29-1, with a tentative D call TRBD2 (8 bases). This CDR3 is 13 amino acids long. Trimming left V 7 bases short and J 10 bases short, with 20 bases between. Germline lookup yields CDR1 SQVTM and CDR2 ANQGSEA.

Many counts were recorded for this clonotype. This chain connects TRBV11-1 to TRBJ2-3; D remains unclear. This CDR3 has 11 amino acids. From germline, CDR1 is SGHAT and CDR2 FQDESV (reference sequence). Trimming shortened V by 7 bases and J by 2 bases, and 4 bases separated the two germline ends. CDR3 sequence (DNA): TGTGCCAGCACAGACACAGATACGCAGTATTTT. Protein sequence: CASTDTDTQYF.

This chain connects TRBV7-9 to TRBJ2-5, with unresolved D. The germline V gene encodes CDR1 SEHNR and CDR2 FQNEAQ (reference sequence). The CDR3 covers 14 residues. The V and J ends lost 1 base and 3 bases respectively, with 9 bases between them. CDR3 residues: CASSLVQFEETQYF. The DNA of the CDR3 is TGTGCCAGCAGCTTAGTACAGTTCGAAGAGACCCAGTACTTC.

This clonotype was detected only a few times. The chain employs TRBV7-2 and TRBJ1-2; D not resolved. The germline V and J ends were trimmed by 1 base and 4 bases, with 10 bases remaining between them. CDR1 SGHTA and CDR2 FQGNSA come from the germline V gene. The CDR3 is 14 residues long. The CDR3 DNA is TGTGCCAGCAGCTTAGTTTCAGGCCTCTATGGCTACACCTTC. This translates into CASSLVSGLYGYTF.

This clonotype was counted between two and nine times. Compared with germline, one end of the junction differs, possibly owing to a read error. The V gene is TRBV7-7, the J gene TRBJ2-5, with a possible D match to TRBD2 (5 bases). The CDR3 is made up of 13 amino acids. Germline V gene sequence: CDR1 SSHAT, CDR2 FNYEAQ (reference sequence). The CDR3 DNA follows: TGTGCTAGCAGCTTGCAGCGGCAAGAGACCCAGTACTTC. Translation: CASSLQRQETQYF.

The CDR3 is CASSEKRGRYGYTF. As DNA, the CDR3 is TGCGCCAGCAGTGAGAAAAGGGGCAGATATGGCTACACCTTC. J is TRBJ1-2 and V is TRBV10-2, with D maybe TRBD1 (5 bases). Trimming took 2 bases from V and 5 from J, leaving 12 bases between them. The CDR3 length is 14 residues. Germline V CDR1 and CDR2: WSHSY, SAAADI.

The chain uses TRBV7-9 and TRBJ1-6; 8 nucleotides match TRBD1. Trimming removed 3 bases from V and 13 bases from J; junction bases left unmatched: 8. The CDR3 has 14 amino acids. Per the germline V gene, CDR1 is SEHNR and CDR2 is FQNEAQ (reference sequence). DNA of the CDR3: TGTGCCAGCAGCTTCCGAGACAGGGGTTCGCCCCTCCACTTT. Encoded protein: CASSFRDRGSPLHF.

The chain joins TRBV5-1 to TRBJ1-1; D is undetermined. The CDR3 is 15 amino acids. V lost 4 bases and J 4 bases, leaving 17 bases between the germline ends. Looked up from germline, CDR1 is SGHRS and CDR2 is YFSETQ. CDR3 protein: CASSPGRWLSTEAFF. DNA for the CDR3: TGCGCCAGCAGCCCCGGGCGGTGGTTAAGCACTGAAGCTTTCTTT.

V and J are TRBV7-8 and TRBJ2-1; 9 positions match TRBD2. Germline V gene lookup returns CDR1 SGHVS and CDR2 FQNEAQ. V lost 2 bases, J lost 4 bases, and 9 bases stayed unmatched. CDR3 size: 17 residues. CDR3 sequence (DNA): TGTGCCAGCAGCTTACCCAGCGGGAGGCCTAGGTACAATGAGCAGTTCTTC. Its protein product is CASSLPSGRPRYNEQFF.

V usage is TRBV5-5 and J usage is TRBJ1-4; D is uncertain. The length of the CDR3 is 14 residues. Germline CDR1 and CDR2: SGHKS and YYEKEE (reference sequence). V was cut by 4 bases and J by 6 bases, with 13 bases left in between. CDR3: CASSTGGGDEKLFF. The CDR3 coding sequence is TGTGCCAGCAGCACGGGAGGAGGAGATGAAAAACTGTTTTTT.

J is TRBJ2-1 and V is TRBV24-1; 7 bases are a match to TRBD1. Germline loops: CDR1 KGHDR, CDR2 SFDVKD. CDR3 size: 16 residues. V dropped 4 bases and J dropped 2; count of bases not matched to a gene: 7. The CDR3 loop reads CATSDRTGPTYNEQFF. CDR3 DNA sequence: TGTGCCACCAGTGACCGGACAGGACCTACCTACAATGAGCAGTTCTTC.

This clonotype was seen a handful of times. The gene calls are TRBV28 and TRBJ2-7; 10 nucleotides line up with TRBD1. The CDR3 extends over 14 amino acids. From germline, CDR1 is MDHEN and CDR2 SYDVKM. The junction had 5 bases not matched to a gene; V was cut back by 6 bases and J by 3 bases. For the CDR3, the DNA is TGTGCCAGCAGCGGAAGGGACAGGGGCTACGAGCAGTACTTC. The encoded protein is CASSGRDRGYEQYF.

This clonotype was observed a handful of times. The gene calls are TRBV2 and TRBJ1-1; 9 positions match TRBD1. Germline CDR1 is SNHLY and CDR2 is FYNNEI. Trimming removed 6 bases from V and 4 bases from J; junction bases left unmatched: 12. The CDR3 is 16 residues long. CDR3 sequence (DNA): TGTGCCAGCAGAAAGAGACGGACAGGGGACCCCACTGAAGCTTTCTTT. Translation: CASRKRRTGDPTEAFF.

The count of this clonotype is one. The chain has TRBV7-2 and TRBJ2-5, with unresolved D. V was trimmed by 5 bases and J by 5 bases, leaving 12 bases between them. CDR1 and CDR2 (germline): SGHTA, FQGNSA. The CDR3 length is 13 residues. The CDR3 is CASSAPEVETQYF. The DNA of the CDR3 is TGTGCCAGCAGCGCCCCTGAGGTGGAGACCCAGTACTTC. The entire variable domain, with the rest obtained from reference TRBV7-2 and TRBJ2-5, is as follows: GAGVSQSPSNKVTEKGKDVELRCDPISGHTALYWYRQSLGQGLEFLIYFQGNSAPDKSGLPSDRFSAERTGGSVSTLTIQRTQQEDSAVYLCASSAPEVETQYFGPGTRLLVL.

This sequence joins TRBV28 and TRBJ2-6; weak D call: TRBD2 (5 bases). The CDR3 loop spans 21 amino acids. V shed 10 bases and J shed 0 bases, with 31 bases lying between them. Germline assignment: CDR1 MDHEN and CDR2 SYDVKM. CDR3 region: CATHTPRGKRPNTSGANVLTF. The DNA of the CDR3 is TGTGCCACCCACACGCCTCGAGGGAAACGCCCCAATACCTCTGGGGCCAACGTCCTGACTTTC.